The T cell receptor (beta chain) described here comes from a study of immune characterization of retroperitoneal liposarcoma. V was trimmed by 3 bases and J by 6 bases, leaving 10 bases between them. The CDR3 spans 13 residues. Germline CDR1 and CDR2: MGHRA and YSYEKL. Via MiXCR, TCRdb re-called the PCR reads, giving one row per CDR3 protein. The data hold 11,000 or so distinct CDR3 sequences, with 26% observed a single time. The clonotype comes from a female donor with retroperitoneal liposarcoma. Sequenced material: tumor tissue. The gene calls are TRBV4-1 and TRBJ2-3; D ambiguous. In nucleotides, the CDR3 is TGCGCCAGCAGCCAGGTTAGGTCGGATACGCAGTATTTT. This sequence encodes CASSQVRSDTQYF.